This TCR beta chain was identified in a study of blood T cell repertoires in COVID-19. Study overall: PBMCs, B-cell-depleted T cells, or T cells provided the cDNA or gDNA that made up the material.

In the source study's methods: Nucleated cell counts were estimated from reference gene primer amplification. The method was immunoSEQ multiplex PCR; TCRdb's version includes in-frame clones alone and lacks a portion of them. The V and J calls and clone size were taken over from that table, and D and trimming were inferred from the DNA. The sample holds more than 300,000 clones, around four fifths seen once. The CDR3 extends over 13 amino acids. V shed 4 bases and J 5 bases; nucleotides not matched to a gene: 2. The germline V gene has CDR1 SGHRS and CDR2 YFSETQ. The sequencing sample was made of peripheral blood. The receptor comes from a woman between 50 and 59 years old with acute or convalescent COVID-19. The rearrangement uses TRBV5-1 and TRBJ1-5; 8 positions match TRBD1. The CDR3 coding sequence is TGCGCCAGCAGCCCGGACAGGGATCAGCCCCAGCATTTT. Protein product: CASSPDRDQPQHF. Filled out from reference TRBV5-1 and TRBJ1-5, the complete variable domain reads KAGVTQTPRYLIKTRGQQVTLSCSPISGHRSVSWYQQTPGQGLQFLFEYFSETQRNKGNFPGRFSGRQFSNSRSEMNVSTLELGDSALYLCASSPDRDQPQHFGDGTRLSIL.